A selection of T cell receptor beta chains follows, all from one sample in a study of Graves' ophthalmopathy and Graves' hyperthyroidism. From the multiplex PCR reads, TCRdb called clonotypes with MiXCR, one entry per CDR3 protein. Of over a million distinct CDR3 sequences in the sample, around a third were seen once. The sequencing input was peripheral blood or thyroid tissue (not recorded which). Source of these receptors: an adult man with Graves' hyperthyroidism. Both conserved end residues are trimmed from each CDR3. The order of the fields is J gene, V gene, CDR3 protein.

TRBJ1-4,TRBV7-2,ASSGDRGPGNEKLF
TRBJ1-1,TRBV12-3/TRBV12-4,ASSPGTGGMNTEAF
TRBJ1-2,TRBV24-1,ATSDLDSVYGYT
TRBJ2-7,TRBV20-1,SARQGARSYEQY
TRBJ1-2,TRBV5-1,ASSLSSGAGYT
TRBJ2-7,TRBV2,ASTTGQGWEQY
TRBJ2-2,TRBV7-3,ASRRGSTTGELF
TRBJ2-7,TRBV7-8,ASSSLYYEQY
TRBJ1-2,TRBV10-3,AINEQGGGGYT
TRBJ2-6,TRBV5-1,ASSSYPHYTGANILT
TRBJ2-2,TRBV20-1,GADSPGIPGELF
TRBJ1-2,TRBV29-1,SVVRQGNYGYT
TRBJ1-5,TRBV15,ATRDRGGIQPQH
TRBJ1-5,TRBV6-5,ASSNDRDSNQPQH
TRBJ1-5,TRBV19,ASSWGQGPYSNQPQH
TRBJ2-7,TRBV13,ASSLGGRLDEQY
TRBJ1-4,TRBV5-1,ASSPTGAGLNEKLF
TRBJ1-6,TRBV7-2,ASSFGTVNSPLH
TRBJ2-6,TRBV29-1,SGGQGTYVLT
TRBJ1-3,TRBV29-1,SGYSGNTIY
TRBJ2-7,TRBV5-1,ASSLNAYEQY
TRBJ2-5,TRBV2,ASSWTLQETQY
TRBJ2-5,TRBV13,ASSLGRAGLQLKTQY
TRBJ2-7,TRBV4-3,ASSQDLGRGNTYEQY